A single sample is the source of the 29 T cell receptor beta chains below, sequenced in a study of blood T cell repertoires in COVID-19. Generated by immunoSEQ multiplex PCR, the TCRdb table keeps only in-frame clones and is missing some. Altogether 450,000 or so clones are present, approximately 90% being singletons, with the ten largest covering roughly 0.84%. Material for sequencing was peripheral blood. All receptors come from a man between 18 and 35 years old with COVID-19, enrolled during active disease.

This clone was detected once. This chain joins TRBV9 and TRBJ2-3, with 11 bases aligning to TRBD2. The J segment lost 3 bases and the V segment lost 9 bases, leaving 3 bases of the junction unmatched. In germline, CDR1 is SGDLS, CDR2 YYNGEE. The CDR3 is made up of 13 amino acids. CDR3 residues: CATSSGGTDTQYF. The CDR3 nucleotides read TGTGCCACCTCTAGCGGGGGGACAGATACGCAGTATTTT.

The chain links TRBV14 to TRBJ2-1; 14 bases map to TRBD2. Germline V gene data show CDR1 as SGHDN and CDR2 as FVKESK. The ends lost 4 bases at V and 9 bases at J; junction bases unmatched: 11. CDR3 length equals 17 residues. CDR3 nucleotide sequence: TGTGCCAGCAGCCCGCGACTAGCGGGAGGGTCCAGGGGTGAGCAGTTCTTC. Encoded protein: CASSPRLAGGSRGEQFF.

The CDR3 nucleotides are TGTGCCAGCAGCTTTTGGGGGCAGGAGACCCAGTACTTC. Its translation is CASSFWGQETQYF. This sequence joins TRBV5-5 and TRBJ2-5; the D gene is possibly TRBD1 (6 bases). V lost 2 bases and J 5 bases, leaving 10 bases between the germline ends. The CDR3 has 13 amino acids. Per germline, CDR1 SGHKS and CDR2 YYEKEE (reference sequence). Looking up the rest from reference TRBV5-5 and TRBJ2-5 gives the full variable domain: DAGVTQSPTHLIKTRGQQVTLRCSPISGHKSVSWYQQVLGQGPQFIFQYYEKEERGRGNFPDRFSARQFPNYSSELNVNALLLGDSALYLCASSFWGQETQYFGPGTRLLVL.

The chain employs TRBV11-2 and TRBJ1-2, with D hard to call. This CDR3 region has 16 residues. Germline values: CDR1 SGHAT, CDR2 FQNNGV. The ends were cut back, 5 bases at V and 4 bases at J, with 20 bases in the middle. CDR3 DNA: TGTGCCAGCAGCGCTCAAGTGCGGGGTCGCGTCTATGGCTACACCTTC. Protein product: CASSAQVRGRVYGYTF.

The chain joins TRBV6-2 or TRBV6-3 to TRBJ1-1; TRBD1 aligns across 7 bases. From germline, CDR1 is MNHEY and CDR2 SVGEGT. CDR3 size: 16 residues. Trimming cost V 2 bases and J 3 bases; bases outside gene matches: 9. CDR3 sequence reads: CASSYDRDRPDTEAFF. The CDR3 bases are TGTGCCAGCAGTTACGACCGGGACAGACCTGACACTGAAGCTTTCTTT.

The J gene is TRBJ2-1, the V gene TRBV5-4, with 8 bases lining up with TRBD2. V dropped 4 bases and J dropped 4; count of bases not matched to a gene: 7. Germline assignment: CDR1 SGHNT and CDR2 YYREEE (reference sequence). This CDR3 has 15 amino acids. The CDR3 loop reads CASSVNSGDYNEQFF. The DNA for the CDR3 is TGTGCCAGCAGCGTCAATAGCGGGGATTACAATGAGCAGTTCTTC.

This clone was observed a few times. The J gene is TRBJ1-2, the V gene TRBV5-5; a weak D match, TRBD1 (5 bases). This CDR3 has 13 amino acids. V was pared by 1 base and J by 2 bases, with 6 bases between. Germline V gene lookup returns CDR1 SGHKS and CDR2 YYEKEE (reference sequence). This chain's CDR3 is CASSLRQNYGYTF. The CDR3 DNA reads TGTGCCAGCAGCTTGAGACAGAACTATGGCTACACCTTC.

The chain employs TRBV5-6 and TRBJ1-1; TRBD1 might be the D (5 bases). Germline CDR1 and CDR2: SGHDT and YYEEEE. Trimming cost V 4 bases and J 4 bases, with 14 bases left between them. This CDR3 is 14 amino acids long. The CDR3 spells CASSPTGGSTEAFF. In DNA form, the CDR3 reads TGTGCCAGCAGCCCGACTGGGGGGAGCACTGAAGCTTTCTTT.

This clone has a single count. Other DNA sequences of this sample code for an identical CDR3. J is TRBJ2-2 and V is TRBV19, with D unclear. The germline CDR1 and CDR2 sequences are LNHDA and SQIVND (reference sequence). V lost 7 bases and J 2 bases, leaving 2 bases between the germline ends. This CDR3 spans 11 amino acids. The CDR3 sequence: CASTNTGELFF. CDR3 nucleotides: TGTGCCAGTACAAACACCGGGGAGCTGTTTTTT.

V is TRBV7-6 and J is TRBJ2-1; 10 positions agree with TRBD2. This CDR3 spans 15 amino acids. Germline V CDR1 and CDR2: SGHVS, FNYEAQ. The V segment lost 3 bases and the J segment 4 bases; nucleotides outside the gene matches: 3. CDR3 protein: CASSFGLAAYNEQFF. CDR3 sequence (DNA): TGTGCCAGCAGCTTCGGACTAGCGGCTTACAATGAGCAGTTCTTC.

As for this clone: Other DNA variants within this sample encode the same CDR3. The rearrangement uses TRBV28 and TRBJ2-2; 7 bases fit TRBD1. Germline trimming cut 9 bases from V and 2 bases from J; bases unmatched to any gene: 3. Germline V CDR1 and CDR2: MDHEN, SYDVKM. This CDR3 spans 13 amino acids. CDR3 DNA sequence: TGTGCCAGTCGGACAGGAAACACCGGGGAGCTGTTTTTT. Amino acids: CASRTGNTGELFF.

J is TRBJ1-2 and V is TRBV29-1; D is unresolved. With 4 bases removed from V and 8 bases from J, the gap between germline ends came to 29 bases. CDR3 length equals 17 residues. Germline V gives CDR1 SQVTM, CDR2 ANQGSEA. CDR3 region: CSVVRGEAHRLRGGYTF. The CDR3 nucleotides are TGCAGCGTTGTCCGGGGAGAGGCCCATAGACTTCGAGGAGGCTACACCTTC.

The DNA of the CDR3 is TGTGCCAGCAGCGTACGGACTCTCGGAGGGTATGGCTACACCTTC. Encoded protein: CASSVRTLGGYGYTF. This chain links TRBV9 with TRBJ1-2; D is undetermined. The CDR3 is 15 amino acids. With 1 base removed from V and 5 bases from J, the gap between germline ends came to 15 bases. Germline loops: CDR1 SGDLS, CDR2 YYNGEE.

The rearrangement joins TRBV28 to TRBJ2-3, with 9 bases that match TRBD2. The germline CDR1 and CDR2 sequences are MDHEN and SYDVKM. This CDR3 has 14 residues. After removal of 8 bases from V and 4 bases from J, the junction contained 7 bases not matched to a gene. In nucleotides, the CDR3 is TGTGCCAGCCAGAGCGGGGGGACTTCAGATACGCAGTATTTT. Protein: CASQSGGTSDTQYF.

V and J are TRBV6-2 or TRBV6-3 and TRBJ1-2, with D uncertain. CDR1 and CDR2 from the germline V gene are MNHEY and SVGEGT. V was pared by 0 bases and J by 7 bases, with 6 bases between. The CDR3 is 12 residues long. Written as DNA, the CDR3 is TGTGCCAGCAGTTACTCCCAGGCTGGCTACACCTTC. Translating it yields CASSYSQAGYTF.

The V and J genes are TRBV9 and TRBJ1-3; D is unresolved. With 3 bases removed from V and 0 bases from J, the gap between germline ends came to 10 bases. Germline V gene data show CDR1 as SGDLS and CDR2 as YYNGEE. The CDR3 has 15 residues. CDR3 sequence reads: CASSDSPDSGNTIYF. The CDR3 DNA reads as TGTGCCAGCAGCGATAGCCCGGACTCTGGAAACACCATATATTTT.

This sequence joins TRBV18 and TRBJ1-2; 7 bases are shared with TRBD1. Trimming took 1 base from V and 8 from J; bases not matched to a gene: 7. This CDR3 has 14 amino acids. Per the germline V gene, CDR1 is KGHSH and CDR2 is LQKENI. Here the CDR3 reads CASSPLTGEEGYTF. The CDR3 nucleotides are TGTGCCAGCTCACCACTAACAGGGGAGGAGGGCTACACCTTC.

The sample holds a few counts of this clone. The CDR3 here is CASNKGLDEKLFF. The CDR3 nucleotides read TGTGCCAGCAACAAGGGGCTTGATGAAAAACTGTTTTTT. V is TRBV2 and J is TRBJ1-4, with D tentatively TRBD1 (5 bases). The CDR3 is made up of 13 amino acids. Germline V CDR1 and CDR2: SNHLY, FYNNEI. The ends were cut back, 7 bases at V and 6 bases at J, with 12 bases in the middle.

The chain employs TRBV15 and TRBJ2-2, with D possibly matching TRBD2 (6 bases). Germline CDR1 reads LNHNV; CDR2 reads YYDKDF (reference sequence). V gave up 0 bases and J gave up 3 bases, with 14 bases separating them. CDR3 size: 17 residues. For the CDR3, the DNA is TGTGCCACCAGCAGAGATACCGGGACTCGTGACACCGGGGAGCTGTTTTTT. Its translation: CATSRDTGTRDTGELFF.

The chain employs TRBV10-2 and TRBJ2-5; weak D call: TRBD1 (5 bases). V gave up 6 bases and J gave up 1 base, with 12 bases separating them. This CDR3 comprises 14 residues. Germline V gives CDR1 WSHSY, CDR2 SAAADI. The CDR3 loop reads CASRQGSVQETQYF. In DNA form, the CDR3 reads TGCGCCAGCAGGCAGGGAAGTGTCCAAGAGACCCAGTACTTC.

This clone was seen ten or more times. The CDR3 region is CASSPAGRREKLFF. The CDR3 coding sequence is TGTGCCAGCTCACCCGCGGGGCGACGGGAAAAACTGTTTTTT. The V gene is TRBV18, the J gene TRBJ1-4; weak D call: TRBD1 (5 bases). Between the trimmed V and J ends, which lost 3 bases and 8 bases, there was a span of 13 bases. The CDR3 extends over 14 amino acids. Germline assignment: CDR1 KGHSH and CDR2 LQKENI.

The chain carries TRBV2 and TRBJ2-5, with D possibly matching TRBD1 (6 bases). The CDR3 sequence is 16 residues long. V lost 3 bases and J lost 1, with 15 bases in between. CDR1 is SNHLY, CDR2 FYNNEI, per germline. CDR3 nucleotide sequence: TGTGCCAGCAGTGAGGGGGTGGGGGCCTCCCAAGAGACCCAGTACTTC. Encoded protein: CASSEGVGASQETQYF.

V and J are TRBV27 and TRBJ2-3, with D perhaps TRBD1 (5 bases). This CDR3 has 14 amino acids. The V and J ends lost 6 bases and 4 bases respectively, with 14 bases between them. The germline gives CDR1 MNHEY, CDR2 SMNVEV (reference sequence). The CDR3 sequence is CASSYDSPADTQYF. In nucleotides, the CDR3 is TGTGCCAGCAGCTACGACAGTCCGGCAGATACGCAGTATTTT.

This chain joins TRBV5-1 and TRBJ2-1; 8 nucleotides line up with TRBD2. Germline trimming cut 8 bases from V and 6 bases from J; bases unmatched to any gene: 13. There are 15 residues in the CDR3. The germline gives CDR1 SGHRS, CDR2 YFSETQ. The CDR3 loop reads CASRPGLDLGNEQFF. The CDR3 nucleotides read TGCGCCAGTAGACCGGGACTAGACTTGGGCAATGAGCAGTTCTTC.

This chain connects TRBV7-9 to TRBJ1-1, with no clear D. The CDR3 has 14 residues. V was trimmed by 3 bases and J by 1 base, leaving 9 bases between them. Germline CDR1 reads SEHNR; CDR2 reads FQNEAQ (reference sequence). The CDR3 DNA follows: TGTGCCAGCAGCTTGTCACAGACGAACACTGAAGCTTTCTTT. Its translation is CASSLSQTNTEAFF.

On this clone itself: The sample has other DNA sequences that encode this CDR3 too. The V gene is TRBV7-9, the J gene TRBJ1-6; D ambiguous. V lost 1 base, J lost 5 bases, and 6 bases lay in between. Per germline, CDR1 SEHNR and CDR2 FQNEAQ (reference sequence). The CDR3 covers 14 residues. CDR3: CASSLGQNNSPLHF. The DNA of the CDR3 is TGTGCCAGCAGCTTAGGGCAGAATAATTCACCCCTCCACTTT. Filled out from reference TRBV7-9 and TRBJ1-6, the complete variable domain reads DTGVSQNPRHKITKRGQNVTFRCDPISEHNRLYWYRQTLGQGPEFLTYFQNEAQLEKSRLLSDRFSAERPKGSFSTLEIQRTEQGDSAMYLCASSLGQNNSPLHFGNGTRLTVT.

The chain couples TRBV18 to TRBJ2-3, with 11 nucleotides matching TRBD2. This CDR3 region has 15 residues. Losses at the gene ends were 4 bases for V and 9 bases for J; bases not matched to a gene: 9. From germline, CDR1 is KGHSH and CDR2 LQKENI. CDR3 in amino acids: CASSQGLAVEGTQYF. The CDR3, as DNA: TGTGCCAGCTCACAGGGACTAGCGGTAGAGGGGACGCAGTATTTT.

This clone was recorded only once. The chain combines TRBV3-1 (or the pseudogene TRBV3-2) with TRBJ2-1; D perhaps matches TRBD2 (6 bases). The V end was cut by 5 bases, the J end by 6 bases, with 14 bases between. Per the germline V gene, CDR1 is LGHDT and CDR2 is YNNKEL (reference sequence). This CDR3 spans 14 amino acids. The CDR3 DNA is TGTGCCAGCAGCTACACGGGACTTTCCAATGAGCAGTTCTTC. This translates into CASSYTGLSNEQFF.

The chain combines TRBV28 with TRBJ2-2; TRBD1 agrees at 8 bases. Germline-derived CDR1 and CDR2 are MDHEN and SYDVKM. This CDR3 is built from 16 residues. After removal of 6 bases from V and 5 bases from J, the junction contained 11 bases not matched to a gene. Here the CDR3 reads CASRPGQVAGTGELFF. CDR3 coding DNA: TGTGCCAGCAGGCCGGGACAGGTGGCGGGGACCGGGGAGCTGTTTTTT. Full variable domain (missing parts from reference TRBV28 and TRBJ2-2): DVKVTQSSRYLVKRTGEKVFLECVQDMDHENMFWYRQDPGLGLRLIYFSYDVKMKEKGDIPEGYSVSREKKERFSLILESASTNQTSMYLCASRPGQVAGTGELFFGEGSRLTVL.